A single sample gave rise to the 24 T cell receptor beta chains below, sequenced in a study of T cell responses to AZD1222 COVID-19 vaccine. Sequencing used immunoSEQ multiplex PCR; TCRdb keeps in-frame clones, though not all of them. The sample contains about 260,000 clones, over 85% of which appear only once. Sequencing used peripheral blood, obtained on day 0 of AZD1222 vaccination. The source of these receptors is an adult in good health.

V usage is TRBV5-6 and J usage is TRBJ1-2; D perhaps matches TRBD1 (5 bases). The CDR3 sequence is 14 residues long. The ends were cut back, 4 bases at V and 8 bases at J, with 18 bases in the middle. In germline, CDR1 is SGHDT, CDR2 YYEEEE. CDR3 nucleotide sequence: TGTGCCAGCAGCCTCGTGTTAGGGGCCGGAGGCTACACCTTC. This encodes CASSLVLGAGGYTF.

The rearrangement links TRBV5-1 to TRBJ1-3; D is undetermined. The V and J ends lost 6 bases and 0 bases respectively, with 13 bases between them. This CDR3 contains 15 residues. CDR1 is SGHRS, CDR2 YFSETQ, per germline. The DNA for the CDR3 is TGCGCCAGCAAACCGACTGGATTCTCTGGAAACACCATATATTTT. It encodes CASKPTGFSGNTIYF.

The CDR3 spells CASSPGRNHGYTF. CDR3 in DNA: TGCGCCAGCAGCCCGGGACGAAACCATGGCTACACCTTC. The chain has TRBV5-1 and TRBJ1-2, with D possibly TRBD1 on 5 matching bases. CDR1 is SGHRS, CDR2 YFSETQ, per germline. The germline V and J ends were trimmed by 4 bases and 6 bases, with 13 bases remaining between them. There are 13 residues in the CDR3.

V and J are TRBV5-1 and TRBJ2-7, with D possibly being TRBD2 (5 bases). V was cut by 4 bases and J by 2 bases, with 10 bases left in between. Germline lookup yields CDR1 SGHRS and CDR2 YFSETQ. CDR3 length: 13 amino acids. CDR3 sequence: CASSPEAPYEQYF. CDR3 nucleotides: TGCGCCAGCAGCCCGGAGGCCCCCTACGAGCAGTACTTC.

CDR3 loop: CASKTRRGNQPQHF. Written as DNA, the CDR3 is TGTGCCAGTAAGACCCGTCGGGGCAATCAGCCCCAGCATTTT. The rearrangement links TRBV19 to TRBJ1-5; D gene unclear. Trimming cost V 7 bases and J 2 bases, with 12 bases left between them. CDR1 is LNHDA, CDR2 SQIVND, per germline (reference sequence). This CDR3 is built from 14 residues. The full variable domain, rest sourced from reference TRBV19 and TRBJ1-5, is DGGITQSPKYLFRKEGQNVTLSCEQNLNHDAMYWYRQDPGQGLRLIYYSQIVNDFQKGDIAEGYSVSREKKESFPLTVTSAQKNPTAFYLCASKTRRGNQPQHFGDGTRLSIL.

The CDR3: CASSQMRTPYEQYF. CDR3 bases: TGTGCCAGCAGCCAAATGCGGACCCCCTACGAGCAGTACTTC. This chain joins TRBV5-4 and TRBJ2-7; D gene uncertain. Trimming removed 4 bases at V and 2 bases at J, with 13 bases between. Per germline, CDR1 SGHNT and CDR2 YYREEE (reference sequence). The CDR3 is 14 amino acids.

This chain joins TRBV3-1 (or the pseudogene TRBV3-2) and TRBJ2-1, with D possibly being TRBD2 (6 bases). The CDR3 length is 15 residues. V was shortened by 3 bases and J by 6 bases, with 15 bases between the two germline ends. Germline loops: CDR1 LGHDT, CDR2 YNNKEL (reference sequence). CDR3 sequence (DNA): TGTGCCAGCAGCCAGCTAGGGACTGGGGGCAATGAGCAGTTCTTC. Protein product: CASSQLGTGGNEQFF.

This chain uses TRBV7-9 with TRBJ1-1; D gene uncertain. The CDR3 spans 12 residues. CDR1 and CDR2 (germline): SEHNR, FQNEAQ (reference sequence). Trimming shortened V by 6 bases and J by 6 bases, and 11 bases separated the two germline ends. CDR3 in amino acids: CASSTEVAEAFF. The CDR3 DNA sequence: TGTGCCAGCAGTACAGAAGTCGCTGAAGCTTTCTTT.

This clone was seen once. The chain employs TRBV28 and TRBJ1-4; 10 nucleotides agree with TRBD1. Germline CDR1 reads MDHEN; CDR2 reads SYDVKM. The CDR3 spans 14 residues. J lost 8 bases, V lost 3 bases, and 3 bases had no gene match. The CDR3 DNA sequence: TGTGCCAGCAGTTTCGGACAGGGGGTCGAAAAACTGTTTTTT. Protein: CASSFGQGVEKLFF.

The chain carries TRBV27 and TRBJ2-1; TRBD1 matches 9 bases. The CDR3 extends over 13 amino acids. Germline CDR1 MNHEY, CDR2 SMNVEV (reference sequence). V gave up 8 bases and J gave up 3 bases; unmatched junction bases: 2. The CDR3 protein is CASGTGHYNEQFF. Written as DNA, the CDR3 is TGTGCCAGCGGGACAGGGCACTACAATGAGCAGTTCTTC.

The V call is TRBV6-5, the J call TRBJ1-6, with D hard to call. Germline loops: CDR1 MNHEY, CDR2 SVGAGI. The CDR3 runs to 15 residues. V was trimmed by 5 bases and J by 5 bases, leaving 13 bases between them. CDR3 sequence (DNA): TGTGCCAGCAGTCCGGACCTTCTGAATAATTCACCCCTCCACTTT. Translating gives CASSPDLLNNSPLHF.

This clone was counted between two and nine times. This chain links TRBV28 with TRBJ2-7; tentative D call: TRBD2 (6 bases). The CDR3 consists of 17 residues. V lost 4 bases and J 6 bases, leaving 25 bases between the germline ends. Germline V gene data show CDR1 as MDHEN and CDR2 as SYDVKM. Written as DNA, the CDR3 is TGTGCCAGCAGTTCGTCAAAATTGGGGGGAATTTCTGGCGAGCAGTACTTC. The encoded protein is CASSSSKLGGISGEQYF.

The chain couples TRBV5-1 to TRBJ2-1; 7 bases align to TRBD2. CDR1 and CDR2 from the germline V gene are SGHRS and YFSETQ. The CDR3 covers 14 residues. V lost 4 bases and J lost 5; bases outside the gene matches: 6. Here the CDR3 reads CASSPPAGNNEQFF. CDR3 bases: TGCGCCAGCAGCCCCCCAGCGGGGAACAATGAGCAGTTCTTC.

This clone was counted a few times. The gene calls are TRBV7-8 and TRBJ1-5; 8 bases line up with TRBD1. The V segment lost 5 bases and the J segment 3 bases; nucleotides outside the gene matches: 9. This CDR3 spans 16 amino acids. CDR1 is SGHVS, CDR2 FQNEAQ, per germline. Here the CDR3 reads CASSQGARGNNQPQHF. As DNA, the CDR3 is TGTGCCAGCAGCCAGGGGGCGCGGGGCAACAATCAGCCCCAGCATTTT.

The chain has TRBV19 and TRBJ1-6; TRBD1 matches 7 bases. Germline V CDR1 and CDR2: LNHDA, SQIVND (reference sequence). V lost 9 bases, J lost 0 bases, and 8 bases stayed unmatched. The CDR3 runs to 16 residues. CDR3 protein: CASRQGESSYNSPLHF. The CDR3 bases are TGTGCCAGCAGGCAGGGGGAGAGCTCCTATAATTCACCCCTCCACTTT.

This sequence joins TRBV5-1 and TRBJ2-7; D remains ambiguous. Looked up from germline, CDR1 is SGHRS and CDR2 is YFSETQ. Trimming removed 3 bases at V and 6 bases at J, with 10 bases between. The CDR3 is 12 residues long. CDR3 sequence: CASSSSTGEQYF. The CDR3 DNA reads TGCGCCAGCAGCTCCAGTACCGGCGAGCAGTACTTC.

This clone occurred once. The chain employs TRBV5-4 and TRBJ2-2; TRBD2 matches 7 bases. The CDR3 extends over 16 amino acids. The V segment lost 6 bases and the J segment 3 bases; nucleotides outside the gene matches: 11. Looked up from germline, CDR1 is SGHNT and CDR2 is YYREEE (reference sequence). CDR3 sequence (DNA): TGTGCCAGCACCCCTGGCCGGGGAGGGGACACCGGGGAGCTGTTTTTT. This encodes CASTPGRGGDTGELFF.

The chain links TRBV7-8 to TRBJ1-2; TRBD1 aligns across 9 bases. CDR3 length equals 13 residues. The V and J ends lost 5 bases and 6 bases, in that order; junction bases with no gene match: 4. Germline CDR1 reads SGHVS; CDR2 reads FQNEAQ. The CDR3 region has the DNA TGTGCCAGCAGCCCTGGGACAGGGCATGGCTACACCTTC. Translation gives CASSPGTGHGYTF.

The rearrangement uses TRBV6-5 and TRBJ1-5; D remains ambiguous. The CDR3 totals 13 residues. Per germline, CDR1 MNHEY and CDR2 SVGAGI. V lost 0 bases, J lost 7 bases, and 7 bases lay in between. CDR3 sequence: CASSYSNSQPQHF. In DNA form, the CDR3 reads TGTGCCAGCAGTTACTCGAACAGCCAGCCCCAGCATTTT.

J is TRBJ2-3 and V is TRBV7-2; TRBD2 matches 8 bases. J gave up 5 bases and V 7 bases, and 11 bases lay outside the gene matches. This CDR3 contains 15 residues. Germline CDR1 SGHTA, CDR2 FQGNSA. This chain's CDR3 is CASTAGGEYGDTQYF. The CDR3 nucleotides are TGTGCCAGCACCGCCGGGGGGGAGTACGGAGATACGCAGTATTTT.

The gene calls are TRBV28 and TRBJ2-3, with D hard to call. Trimming shortened V by 8 bases and J by 6 bases, and 9 bases separated the two germline ends. The CDR3 extends over 11 amino acids. The germline V gene has CDR1 MDHEN and CDR2 SYDVKM. The DNA for the CDR3 is TGTGCCAGCGTACTCCGGGATACGCAGTATTTT. It codes for CASVLRDTQYF.

V and J are TRBV11-3 and TRBJ1-5, with D perhaps TRBD1 (5 bases). The germline CDR1 and CDR2 sequences are SGHNT and YENEEA. The CDR3 is made up of 15 amino acids. Trimming stripped 1 base from V and 2 bases from J, with 9 bases between. The CDR3 region is CASSLGLGGNQPQHF. CDR3 sequence (DNA): TGTGCCAGCAGCTTAGGATTAGGGGGCAATCAGCCCCAGCATTTT.

The chain carries TRBV10-3 and TRBJ2-3; 12 bases are a match to TRBD2. Germline-derived CDR1 and CDR2 are ENHRY and SYGVKD. The ends lost 4 bases at V and 3 bases at J; junction bases unmatched: 5. The CDR3 is made up of 16 amino acids. CDR3: CAISGTSGKGTDTQYF. CDR3 bases: TGTGCCATCAGTGGGACTAGCGGGAAGGGGACAGATACGCAGTATTTT.

This sequence joins TRBV5-1 and TRBJ1-2; perhaps TRBD1 as D (5 bases). V was shortened by 1 base and J by 6 bases, with 16 bases between the two germline ends. CDR1 and CDR2 (germline): SGHRS, YFSETQ. The CDR3 extends over 15 amino acids. The CDR3 nucleotides read TGCGCCAGCAGCTTGACGAACAGGATAGGGGATGGCTACACCTTC. Protein sequence: CASSLTNRIGDGYTF.